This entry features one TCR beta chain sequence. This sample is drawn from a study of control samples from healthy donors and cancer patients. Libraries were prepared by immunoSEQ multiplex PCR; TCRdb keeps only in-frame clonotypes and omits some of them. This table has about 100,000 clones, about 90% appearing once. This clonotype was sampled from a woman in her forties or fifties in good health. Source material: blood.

The CDR3 region has the DNA TGTGCCAGCAGCTCCGCTAGAGTAGGGAACACCTTC. Its protein is CASSSARVGNTF. The chain couples TRBV7-2 to TRBJ1-2; no clear D. This CDR3 spans 12 amino acids. The germline V and J ends were trimmed by 4 bases and 12 bases, with 15 bases remaining between them. Germline CDR1 reads SGHTA; CDR2 reads FQGNSA.